The 14 T cell receptor beta chains below were found in one sample sequenced in a study of T cells in Graves' hyperthyroidism and ophthalmopathy. Amplification yielded TCR beta CDR3 regions, with RNA transcripts as the source. The TCR CDR3 first-round RT-PCR relied on the HTBI primer set. TCRdb recomputed calls from the multiplex PCR reads with MiXCR, one row per CDR3 protein. This table has hundreds of thousands of distinct CDR3 sequences, roughly 24% appearing once. The sequenced sample was blood. Every receptor here comes from a woman aged 30 to 39 with Graves' ophthalmopathy.

In its sample, this clonotype was seen a few times. The genes are TRBV5-1 and TRBJ2-5, with D possibly being TRBD1 (5 bases). The length of the CDR3 is 15 residues. The V end was cut by 4 bases, the J end by 4 bases, with 17 bases between. From germline, CDR1 is SGHRS and CDR2 YFSETQ. CDR3 region: CASSPQGREGETQYF. DNA of the CDR3: TGCGCCAGCAGCCCTCAGGGCAGGGAAGGAGAGACCCAGTACTTC.

This clonotype was counted ten times or more. The V gene is TRBV20-1, the J gene TRBJ1-2; D is ambiguous. V lost 2 bases and J 3 bases, leaving 10 bases between the germline ends. Germline-derived CDR1 and CDR2 are DFQATT and SNEGSKA (reference sequence). The CDR3 runs 13 residues. This chain's CDR3 is CSARLQLDYGYTF. As DNA, the CDR3 is TGCAGTGCTAGACTCCAGCTCGACTATGGCTACACCTTC.

V and J are TRBV5-1 and TRBJ2-7, with D tentatively TRBD1 or TRBD2 (6 bases each). Germline V gives CDR1 SGHRS, CDR2 YFSETQ. V was trimmed by 2 bases and J by 6 bases, leaving 12 bases between them. This CDR3 spans 13 amino acids. CDR3 residues: CASSLQEGGEQYF. CDR3 DNA sequence: TGCGCCAGCAGCTTACAAGAGGGGGGCGAGCAGTACTTC.

This clonotype was recorded at least ten times. The chain joins TRBV2 to TRBJ1-5, with D unresolved. Trimming pared 4 bases from V and 5 bases from J, leaving 9 bases between. There are 13 residues in the CDR3. Germline assignment: CDR1 SNHLY and CDR2 FYNNEI. CDR3 residues: CASSGRGDQPQHF. The CDR3 DNA follows: TGTGCCAGCAGTGGACGCGGAGATCAGCCCCAGCATTTT.

V is TRBV19 and J is TRBJ2-7; TRBD2 might be the D (6 bases). Per germline, CDR1 LNHDA and CDR2 SQIVND (reference sequence). Trimming cost V 8 bases and J 0 bases, with 14 bases left between them. This CDR3 comprises 14 residues. The CDR3 loop is CASQDTGSSYEQYF. The CDR3 DNA is TGTGCCAGTCAGGACACCGGGAGCTCCTACGAGCAGTACTTC.

This clonotype was recorded at least ten times. The V gene is TRBV29-1, the J gene TRBJ1-1, with D unclear. Per the germline V gene, CDR1 is SQVTM and CDR2 is ANQGSEA. The CDR3 spans 10 residues. V lost 4 bases and J lost 10, with 10 bases in between. CDR3 nucleotides: TGCAGCGTTGTGGGGAATGGAGCTTTCTTT. It specifies CSVVGNGAFF. The entire variable domain, with the rest obtained from reference TRBV29-1 and TRBJ1-1, is as follows: SAVISQKPSRDICQRGTSLTIQCQVDSQVTMMFWYRQQPGQSLTLIATANQGSEATYESGFVIDKFPISRPNLTFSTLTVSNMSPEDSSIYLCSVVGNGAFFGQGTRLTVV.

This clonotype was detected only a few times. The gene calls are TRBV12-3 or TRBV12-4 and TRBJ1-5; 10 nucleotides match TRBD1. V shed 5 bases, J shed 0 bases, and the junction held 7 bases outside the gene matches. The CDR3 runs to 17 residues. DNA for the CDR3: TGTGCCAGCAGTCCGGGACAGGGGATCCATAGCAATCAGCCCCAGCATTTT. Translation: CASSPGQGIHSNQPQHF.

V and J are TRBV6-1 and TRBJ2-7; no clear D. This CDR3 region has 13 residues. Germline V gene data show CDR1 as MNHNS and CDR2 as SASEGT. Trimming took 8 bases from V and 0 from J, leaving 11 bases between them. The CDR3 DNA reads TGTGCCAGCGACGATTTCAGCTCCTACGAGCAGTACTTC. This translates into CASDDFSSYEQYF.

J is TRBJ1-2 and V is TRBV6-4; 8 positions agree with TRBD1. V was clipped by 6 bases and J by 5 bases; unmatched bases: 5. This CDR3 is built from 13 residues. Germline CDR1 MRHNA, CDR2 SNTAGT. DNA of the CDR3: TGTGCCAGCAGACCGGGACAGGAGTATGGCTACACCTTC. It translates to CASRPGQEYGYTF.

This clonotype was seen at least ten times. At one of its ends the junction is not consistent with the germline gene, which may arise from a read error. V gene TRBV5-1 combines with J gene TRBJ2-7; 10 positions match TRBD2. Looked up from germline, CDR1 is SGHRS and CDR2 is YFSETQ. The CDR3 is made up of 15 amino acids. CDR3 loop: CASSLAGGSSYEQYF. Written as DNA, the CDR3 is TGTGCCAGCAGCTTAGCGGGGGGAAGCTCCTACGAGCAGTACTTC.

Ten or more counts support this clonotype. V gene TRBV6-5 combines with J gene TRBJ2-2; D may be TRBD1 (5 bases). Germline CDR1 and CDR2: MNHEY and SVGAGI. This CDR3 comprises 17 residues. The germline V and J ends were trimmed by 2 bases and 0 bases, with 13 bases remaining between them. The CDR3 region has the DNA TGTGCCAGCAGTTACGGAGCATTGACAGCGAACACCGGGGAGCTGTTTTTT. Its translation is CASSYGALTANTGELFF.

This clonotype was found many times. CDR3 bases: TGTGCCAGCAGTCCGTACGGTGGCAGTTATGGCTACACCTTC. Translated: CASSPYGGSYGYTF. V gene TRBV27 combines with J gene TRBJ1-2; unclear D gene. CDR1 and CDR2 (germline): MNHEY, SMNVEV (reference sequence). Trimming took 5 bases from V and 5 from J, leaving 15 bases between them. The CDR3 consists of 14 residues.

The table lists this clonotype with many counts. The J gene is TRBJ1-5, the V gene TRBV13, with a weak D call TRBD1 (5 bases). Germline V gene data show CDR1 as PRHDT and CDR2 as FYEKMQ (reference sequence). V shed 0 bases and J shed 1 base, with 10 bases lying between them. The CDR3 has 16 residues. CDR3: CASSLGRRESNQPQHF. In DNA form, the CDR3 reads TGTGCCAGCAGCTTAGGTCGCAGGGAGAGCAATCAGCCCCAGCATTTT. The full variable domain, completed using reference TRBV13 and TRBJ1-5, is AAGVIQSPRHLIKEKRETATLKCYPIPRHDTVYWYQQGPGQDPQFLISFYEKMQSDKGSIPDRFSAQQFSDYHSELNMSSLELGDSALYFCASSLGRRESNQPQHFGDGTRLSIL.

Concerning this clonotype: Compared with germline, one end of the junction differs, possibly owing to a read error. This chain uses TRBV13 with TRBJ1-5; 8 bases align to TRBD1. The CDR3 loop spans 13 amino acids. Germline V CDR1 and CDR2: PRHDT, FYEKMQ (reference sequence). DNA of the CDR3: TGTGTCAGCAGCACACAGGGGGGCCTTCCCCAGCATTTT. It translates to CVSSTQGGLPQHF.